This T cell receptor (beta chain) was captured in a study of human T cells and chemical hapten exposure. Background on the study: The use of 2% DPC on around 2 cm by around 2 cm of upper inner arm skin constituted sensitization.

Germline-derived CDR1 and CDR2 are LNHDA and SQIVND (reference sequence). There are 13 residues in the CDR3. Trimming cost V 6 bases and J 2 bases, with 9 bases left between them. Time point given: patch test 1, 2 weeks after DPC sensitization. Treatment noted: therapeutic diphenylcyclopropenone sensitization with weekly scalp DPC. The library labeled individual cDNA molecules by adding unique molecular identifiers to them. MiXCR was run by TCRdb on the RACE reads, yielding one entry per CDR3 protein. In the table there are 370,000 or so distinct CDR3 sequences, nearly 5% of which are singletons. The material was whole blood, obtained in connection with sensitization to the hapten diphenylcyclopropenone (DPC). The rearrangement uses TRBV19 and TRBJ2-3; D uncertain. This TCR was sampled from a woman in her fifties or sixties with alopecia areata. Some clones in this sample may be carry-over from other donors' samples. The CDR3 sequence: CASRGRTTDTQYF. The DNA for the CDR3 is TGTGCCAGTAGGGGAAGGACCACAGATACGCAGTATTTT. The full variable domain, in which reference TRBV19 and TRBJ2-3 provide the parts outside the CDR3, is DGGITQSPKYLFRKEGQNVTLSCEQNLNHDAMYWYRQDPGQGLRLIYYSQIVNDFQKGDIAEGYSVSREKKESFPLTVTSAQKNPTAFYLCASRGRTTDTQYFGPGTRLTVL.